A selection of T cell receptor beta chains follows, all from one sample in a study of high-grade serous ovarian cancer treatment subgroups. Data came from immunoSEQ multiplex PCR; TCRdb stores just in-frame clones and leaves some out. The sample carries about 8,000 clones, roughly 60% recorded once. The specimen was tumor tissue. These receptors came from a human donor with high-grade serous ovarian cancer. Each CDR3 is given with its conserved first and last residue. The order of the fields is J gene, D gene, V gene, clone size, CDR3 DNA, CDR3 protein. The D gene is left open where the match is weak. The size field is filled for only some rows; it gives once, few, many or a size class.

j_gene: TRBJ1-1
d_gene: .
v_gene: TRBV7-2
abundance: few
CDR3nt: TGTGCCAGCAGCGCGCAAGGCCGAGGAGAAGCTTTCTTT
CDR3aa: CASSAQGRGEAFF

j_gene: TRBJ1-2
d_gene: .
v_gene: TRBV6-4
abundance: .
CDR3nt: TGTGCCAGCAGTGGAAACAGGGCTGGCTACACCTTC
CDR3aa: CASSGNRAGYTF

j_gene: TRBJ1-1
d_gene: .
v_gene: TRBV29-1
abundance: medium-sized
CDR3nt: TGCAGCGTTGAAGGGGCCGAGAACACTGAAGCTTTCTTT
CDR3aa: CSVEGAENTEAFF

j_gene: TRBJ1-2
d_gene: .
v_gene: TRBV9
abundance: .
CDR3nt: TGTGCCAGCAGCTTAGGCCGCGCCGGCTACACCTTC
CDR3aa: CASSLGRAGYTF

j_gene: TRBJ1-2
d_gene: .
v_gene: TRBV2
abundance: .
CDR3nt: TGTGCCAGCAGTGAAGCGCCGGGAAACTATGGCTACACCTTC
CDR3aa: CASSEAPGNYGYTF

j_gene: TRBJ1-2
d_gene: TRBD1
v_gene: TRBV2
abundance: .
CDR3nt: TGTGCCAGCAGCACAAGGACAGGGGGGCATGGCTACACCTTC
CDR3aa: CASSTRTGGHGYTF

j_gene: TRBJ2-2
d_gene: TRBD2
v_gene: TRBV7-9
abundance: .
CDR3nt: TGTGCCAGCAGCTTACTTGCGGGAGGGACCACCGGGGAGCTGTTTTTT
CDR3aa: CASSLLAGGTTGELFF

j_gene: TRBJ1-1
d_gene: .
v_gene: TRBV19
abundance: medium-sized
CDR3nt: TGTGCCAGTATCCTGAACACTGAAGCTTTCTTT
CDR3aa: CASILNTEAFF

j_gene: TRBJ2-7
d_gene: .
v_gene: TRBV28
abundance: .
CDR3nt: TGTGCCAGCAGTCGTCGGCCCTACGAGCAGTACTTC
CDR3aa: CASSRRPYEQYF

j_gene: TRBJ1-2
d_gene: .
v_gene: TRBV28
abundance: medium-sized
CDR3nt: TGTGCCAGCAGTACCCGACAGTTCTCCTACACCTTC
CDR3aa: CASSTRQFSYTF

j_gene: TRBJ2-7
d_gene: TRBD2
v_gene: TRBV6-1
abundance: .
CDR3nt: TGTGCCAGCAGTCTCACTAGCGGGAGGGGATACGAGCAGTACTTC
CDR3aa: CASSLTSGRGYEQYF

j_gene: TRBJ2-3
d_gene: .
v_gene: TRBV28
abundance: .
CDR3nt: TGTGCCAGCAGTCTCGGGAGTGGAGGGAATGAGTTGGCAGATACGCAGTATTTT
CDR3aa: CASSLGSGGNELADTQYF

j_gene: TRBJ1-4
d_gene: .
v_gene: TRBV27
abundance: .
CDR3nt: TGTGCCAGCAGCTTTCAAGGGGAGGTGGGAAAACTGTTTTTT
CDR3aa: CASSFQGEVGKLFF

j_gene: TRBJ1-2
d_gene: .
v_gene: TRBV27
abundance: few
CDR3nt: TGTGCCAGCAGTTTTTCTTCGGGATTCGCAAATCATGGCTACACCTTC
CDR3aa: CASSFSSGFANHGYTF

j_gene: TRBJ1-1
d_gene: .
v_gene: TRBV13
abundance: .
CDR3nt: TGTGCCAGCAGCCCCCTGATCAAACTTGAAGCTTTCTTT
CDR3aa: CASSPLIKLEAFF

j_gene: TRBJ2-1
d_gene: TRBD2
v_gene: TRBV27
abundance: .
CDR3nt: TGTGCCAGCAGTCTCCCCGTGACTAGCGGGAGTGGTGAGCAGTTCTTC
CDR3aa: CASSLPVTSGSGEQFF

j_gene: TRBJ1-1
d_gene: TRBD1
v_gene: TRBV29-1
abundance: large
CDR3nt: TGCAGCGCCGCGGGACAGGCGGGCACTGAAGCTTTCTTT
CDR3aa: CSAAGQAGTEAFF